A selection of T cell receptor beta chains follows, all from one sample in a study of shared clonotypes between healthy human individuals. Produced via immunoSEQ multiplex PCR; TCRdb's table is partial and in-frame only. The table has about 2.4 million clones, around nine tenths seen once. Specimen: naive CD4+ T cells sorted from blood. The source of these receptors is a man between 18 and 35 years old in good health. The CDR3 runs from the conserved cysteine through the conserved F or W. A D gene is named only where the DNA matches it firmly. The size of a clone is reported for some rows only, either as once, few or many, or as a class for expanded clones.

CDR3: CASSEIEKGVAGLHFSYEQYF; DNA: TGTGCCAGCAGTGAAATCGAGAAGGGCGTAGCGGGCCTACACTTTTCCTACGAGCAGTACTTC; D: TRBD2; V: TRBV6-1; J: TRBJ2-7; size: -
CDR3: CATSRAGSGVGEQYF; DNA: TGTGCCACCAGCAGAGCGGGCAGTGGCGTGGGGGAGCAGTACTTC; D: -; V: TRBV15; J: TRBJ2-7; size: -
CDR3: CASSAGTGPYEQYF; DNA: TGTGCCAGCAGTGCGGGGACAGGGCCCTACGAGCAGTACTTC; D: TRBD1; V: TRBV28; J: TRBJ2-7; size: -
CDR3: CASSVLQGADEQFF; DNA: TGTGCCAGCAGTGTTTTACAGGGGGCCGATGAGCAGTTCTTC; D: TRBD1; V: TRBV6-1; J: TRBJ2-1; size: -
CDR3: CASSPGLGGTDTQYF; DNA: TGTGCCAGCAGCCCGGGACTAGGGGGTACAGATACGCAGTATTTT; D: TRBD2; V: TRBV7-3; J: TRBJ2-3; size: -
CDR3: CASSQAGGNTEAFF; DNA: TGTGCCAGCAGCCAGGCGGGAGGGAACACTGAAGCTTTCTTT; D: -; V: TRBV14; J: TRBJ1-1; size: -
CDR3: CASSSGLAGTFTDTQYF; DNA: TGTGCCAGCAGCTCGGGACTAGCGGGGACCTTCACAGATACGCAGTATTTT; D: TRBD2; V: TRBV7-3; J: TRBJ2-3; size: -
CDR3: CASSELPPGRNEQFF; DNA: TGTGCCAGCAGTGAACTCCCTCCCGGCAGGAATGAGCAGTTCTTC; D: -; V: TRBV2; J: TRBJ2-1; size: -
CDR3: CASSVGGGVRSPLHF; DNA: TGTGCCAGCAGCGTGGGGGGAGGGGTAAGGTCACCCCTCCACTTT; D: -; V: TRBV6-1; J: TRBJ1-6; size: -
CDR3: CASSPVRTPEAFF; DNA: TGTGCCAGCTCACCCGTTCGTACACCTGAAGCTTTCTTT; D: -; V: TRBV18; J: TRBJ1-1; size: -
CDR3: CASTQRTPQGEQYF; DNA: TGTGCCAGCACCCAGCGGACACCACAGGGAGAGCAGTACTTC; D: -; V: TRBV6-6; J: TRBJ2-5; size: -
CDR3: CASSLKWADTQYF; DNA: TGTGCCAGCAGCTTAAAGTGGGCAGATACGCAGTATTTT; D: -; V: TRBV7-2; J: TRBJ2-3; size: -
CDR3: CASSPGDPFWGYTF; DNA: TGTGCCAGCTCACCAGGGGACCCGTTCTGGGGCTACACCTTC; D: -; V: TRBV18; J: TRBJ1-2; size: -
CDR3: CATSQGLYEKLFF; DNA: TGTGCCACCAGCCAGGGACTTTATGAAAAACTGTTTTTT; D: -; V: TRBV15; J: TRBJ1-4; size: -
CDR3: CASSSGGSYEQYF; DNA: TGTGCCAGCAGCTCTGGTGGGTCCTACGAGCAGTACTTC; D: -; V: TRBV5-4; J: TRBJ2-7; size: -
CDR3: CAWSLGIGGEQYF; DNA: TGTGCCTGGAGTTTGGGGATTGGAGGCGAGCAGTACTTC; D: -; V: TRBV30; J: TRBJ2-7; size: -
CDR3: CSVLRAPDTQYF; DNA: TGCAGCGTTCTACGGGCACCTGATACGCAGTATTTT; D: -; V: TRBV29-1; J: TRBJ2-3; size: -
CDR3: CASSLGGFEAFF; DNA: TGTGCCAGCAGCTTGGGGGGATTTGAAGCTTTCTTT; D: -; V: TRBV5-6; J: TRBJ1-1; size: -
CDR3: CSAGRQETQYF; DNA: TGCAGTGCTGGGAGGCAGGAGACCCAGTACTTC; D: -; V: TRBV20-1; J: TRBJ2-5; size: -
CDR3: CASSLRQVTDTQYF; DNA: TGTGCCAGCAGCTTGAGGCAGGTCACAGATACGCAGTATTTT; D: -; V: TRBV5-4; J: TRBJ2-3; size: few
CDR3: CASSIFARDSNQPQHF; DNA: TGTGCCAGTAGTATTTTCGCGAGGGATAGCAATCAGCCCCAGCATTTT; D: -; V: TRBV19; J: TRBJ1-5; size: once
CDR3: CASSVSGSLASEQFF; DNA: TGTGCCAGCAGCGTTAGCGGGAGCTTGGCTAGTGAGCAGTTCTTC; D: TRBD2; V: TRBV9; J: TRBJ2-1; size: -
CDR3: CASSLRATNYEQYF; DNA: TGCGCCAGCAGCCTTAGGGCGACGAACTACGAGCAGTACTTC; D: -; V: TRBV5-1; J: TRBJ2-7; size: -
CDR3: CASSLRASDEQYF; DNA: TGTGCCAGCAGCTTAAGGGCTTCCGACGAGCAGTACTTC; D: -; V: TRBV11-3; J: TRBJ2-7; size: once
CDR3: CASSPNSGEPGETQYF; DNA: TGCGCCAGCAGCCCGAACAGCGGGGAGCCGGGAGAGACCCAGTACTTC; D: TRBD2; V: TRBV5-1; J: TRBJ2-5; size: -